This T cell receptor beta chain comes out of a study of post-analysis software for immune sequencing data. The study's findings and limits: Among five TRBV segments more frequent in patients than controls were TRBV5-6, TRBV5-1 and TRBV20-1.

A note on this clonotype: Antigen unknown.

With 10 bases clipped from V and 8 bases from J, the junction kept 16 bases outside the gene matches. CDR1 is SEHNR, CDR2 FQNEAQ, per germline (reference sequence). There are 14 residues in the CDR3. Unique-molecular-identifier-tagged TCR beta cDNA libraries were used. TCRdb reprocessed the PCR reads with MiXCR, giving one entry per CDR3 protein. The sample has 550,000 to 700,000 distinct CDR3 sequences, roughly 40% seen once; the top ten hold over 1.5%. Source material: blood. V is TRBV7-9 and J is TRBJ1-2; the match to TRBD1 covers 7 bases. The clonotype comes from a girl under 18 with multiple sclerosis. The CDR3 region has the DNA TGTGCCACCGTCGGGACAGCGTATTCTCGAGGCTACACCTTC. Translating gives CATVGTAYSRGYTF.